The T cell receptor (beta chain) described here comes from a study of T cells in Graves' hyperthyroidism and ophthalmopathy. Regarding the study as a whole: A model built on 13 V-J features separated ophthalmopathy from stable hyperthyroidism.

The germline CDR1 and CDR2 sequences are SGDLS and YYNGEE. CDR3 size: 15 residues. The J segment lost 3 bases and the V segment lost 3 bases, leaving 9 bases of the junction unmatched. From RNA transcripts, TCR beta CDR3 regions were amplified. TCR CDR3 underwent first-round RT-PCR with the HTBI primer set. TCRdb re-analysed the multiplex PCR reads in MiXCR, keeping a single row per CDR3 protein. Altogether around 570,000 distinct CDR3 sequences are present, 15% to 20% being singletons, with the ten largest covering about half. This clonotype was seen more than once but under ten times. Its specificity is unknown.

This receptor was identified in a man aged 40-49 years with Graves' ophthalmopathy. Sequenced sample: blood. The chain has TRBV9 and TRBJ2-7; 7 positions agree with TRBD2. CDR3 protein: CASSDEAGGGYEQYF. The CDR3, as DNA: TGTGCCAGCAGCGATGAGGCGGGCGGGGGCTACGAGCAGTACTTC.